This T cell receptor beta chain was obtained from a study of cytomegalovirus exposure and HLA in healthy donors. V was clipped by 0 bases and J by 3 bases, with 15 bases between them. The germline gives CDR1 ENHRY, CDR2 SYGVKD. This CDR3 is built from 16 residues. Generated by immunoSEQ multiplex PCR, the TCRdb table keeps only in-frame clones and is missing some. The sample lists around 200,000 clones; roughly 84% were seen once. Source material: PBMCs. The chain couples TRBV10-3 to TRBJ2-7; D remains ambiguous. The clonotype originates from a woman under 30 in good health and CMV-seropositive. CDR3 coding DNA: TGTGCCATCAGTGAGTCGAAAGCGCACACCAACTACGAGCAGTACTTC. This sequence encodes CAISESKAHTNYEQYF.